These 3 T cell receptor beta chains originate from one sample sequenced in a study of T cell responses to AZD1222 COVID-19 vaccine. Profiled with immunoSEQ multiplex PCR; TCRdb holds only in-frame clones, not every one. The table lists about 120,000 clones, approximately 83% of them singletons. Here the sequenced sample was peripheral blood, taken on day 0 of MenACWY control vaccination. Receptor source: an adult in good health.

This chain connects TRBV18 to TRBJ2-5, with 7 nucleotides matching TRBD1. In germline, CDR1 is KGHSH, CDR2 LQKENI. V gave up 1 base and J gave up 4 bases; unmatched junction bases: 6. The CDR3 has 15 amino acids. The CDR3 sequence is CASSPLWTGGETQYF. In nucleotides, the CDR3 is TGTGCCAGCTCACCACTTTGGACAGGCGGAGAGACCCAGTACTTC.

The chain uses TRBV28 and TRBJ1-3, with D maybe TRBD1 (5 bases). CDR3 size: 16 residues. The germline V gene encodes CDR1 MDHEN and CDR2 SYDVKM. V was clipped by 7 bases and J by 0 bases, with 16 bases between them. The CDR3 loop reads CASIRGGATSGNTIYF. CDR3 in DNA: TGTGCCAGCATCCGAGGCGGGGCCACCTCTGGAAACACCATATATTTT. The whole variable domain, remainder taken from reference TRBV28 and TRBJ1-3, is DVKVTQSSRYLVKRTGEKVFLECVQDMDHENMFWYRQDPGLGLRLIYFSYDVKMKEKGDIPEGYSVSREKKERFSLILESASTNQTSMYLCASIRGGATSGNTIYFGEGSWLTVV.

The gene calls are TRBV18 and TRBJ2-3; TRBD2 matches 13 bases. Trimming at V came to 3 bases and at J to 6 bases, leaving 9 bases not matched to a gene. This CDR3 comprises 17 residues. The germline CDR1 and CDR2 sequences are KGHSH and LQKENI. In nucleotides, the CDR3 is TGTGCCAGCTCACCGCCGGGACTAGCGGGGACGGGGGATACGCAGTATTTT. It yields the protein CASSPPGLAGTGDTQYF.